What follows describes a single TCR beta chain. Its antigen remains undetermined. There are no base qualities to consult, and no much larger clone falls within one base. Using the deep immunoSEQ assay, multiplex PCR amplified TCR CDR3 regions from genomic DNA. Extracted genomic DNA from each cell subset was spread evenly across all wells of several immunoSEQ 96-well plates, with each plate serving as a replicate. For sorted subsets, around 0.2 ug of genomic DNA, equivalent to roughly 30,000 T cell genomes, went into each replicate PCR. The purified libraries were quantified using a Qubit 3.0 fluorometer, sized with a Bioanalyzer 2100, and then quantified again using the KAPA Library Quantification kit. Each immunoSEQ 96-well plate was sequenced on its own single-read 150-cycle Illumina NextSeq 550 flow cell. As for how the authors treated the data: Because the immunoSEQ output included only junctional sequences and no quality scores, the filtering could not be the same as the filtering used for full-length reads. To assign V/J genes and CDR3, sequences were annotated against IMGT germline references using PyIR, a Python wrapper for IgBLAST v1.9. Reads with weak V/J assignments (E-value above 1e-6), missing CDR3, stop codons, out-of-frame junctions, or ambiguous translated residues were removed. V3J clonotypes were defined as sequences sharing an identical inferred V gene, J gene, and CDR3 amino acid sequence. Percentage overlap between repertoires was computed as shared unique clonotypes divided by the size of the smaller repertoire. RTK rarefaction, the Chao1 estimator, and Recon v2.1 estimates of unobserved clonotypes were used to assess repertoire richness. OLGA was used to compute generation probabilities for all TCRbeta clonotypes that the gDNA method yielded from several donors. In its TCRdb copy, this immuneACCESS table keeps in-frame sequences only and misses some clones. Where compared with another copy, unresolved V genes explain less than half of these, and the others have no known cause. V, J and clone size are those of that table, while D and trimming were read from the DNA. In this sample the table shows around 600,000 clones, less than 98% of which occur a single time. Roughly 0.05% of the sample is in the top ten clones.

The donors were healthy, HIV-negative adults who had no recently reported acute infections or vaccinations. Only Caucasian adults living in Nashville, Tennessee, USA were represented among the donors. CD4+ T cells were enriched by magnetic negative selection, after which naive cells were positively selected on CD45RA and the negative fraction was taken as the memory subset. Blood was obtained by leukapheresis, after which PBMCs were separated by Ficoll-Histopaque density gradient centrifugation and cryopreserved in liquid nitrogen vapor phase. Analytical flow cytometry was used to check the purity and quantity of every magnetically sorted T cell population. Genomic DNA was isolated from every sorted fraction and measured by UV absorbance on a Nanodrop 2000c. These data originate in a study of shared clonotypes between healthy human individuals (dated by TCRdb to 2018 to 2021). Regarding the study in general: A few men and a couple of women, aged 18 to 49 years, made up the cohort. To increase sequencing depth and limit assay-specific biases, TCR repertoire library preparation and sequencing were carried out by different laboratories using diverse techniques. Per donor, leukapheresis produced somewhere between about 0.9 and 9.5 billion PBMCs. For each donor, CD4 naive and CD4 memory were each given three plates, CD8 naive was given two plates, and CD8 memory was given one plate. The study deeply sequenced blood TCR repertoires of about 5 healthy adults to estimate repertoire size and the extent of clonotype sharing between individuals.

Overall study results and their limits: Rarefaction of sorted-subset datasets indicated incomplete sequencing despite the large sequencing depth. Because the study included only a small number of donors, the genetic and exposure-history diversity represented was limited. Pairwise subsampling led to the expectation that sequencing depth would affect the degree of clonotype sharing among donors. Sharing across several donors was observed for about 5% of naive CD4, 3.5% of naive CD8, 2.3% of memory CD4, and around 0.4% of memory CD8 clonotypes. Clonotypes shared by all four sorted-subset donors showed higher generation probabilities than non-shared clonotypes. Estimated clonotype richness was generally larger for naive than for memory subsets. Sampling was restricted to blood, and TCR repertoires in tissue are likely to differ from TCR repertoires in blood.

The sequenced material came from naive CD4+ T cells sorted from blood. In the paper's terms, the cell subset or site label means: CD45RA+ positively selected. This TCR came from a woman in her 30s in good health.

In nucleotide form, the sequence is TGTGCCAGCTCACCTCAGGTGGGGTACGACGAGCAGTACTTC. This yields the protein CASSPQVGYDEQYF. The sequence is built from TRBV18 and TRBJ2-7, with the D segment identity uncertain. Via the germline V gene, CDR1 is KGHSH and CDR2 LQKENI. The CDR3 spans 14 residues, from the cysteine through the phenylalanine. The only DNA kept is the CDR3, 42 bases in frame from the first base. V loses 3 bases of germline sequence and J loses 5 bases, and the interval between the two ends is 14 bases. The full variable domain, with segments outside the CDR3 supplied by the reference TRBV18 and TRBJ2-7 proteins, appears as NAGVMQNPRHLVRRRGQEARLRCSPMKGHSHVYWYRQLPEEGLKFMVYLQKENIIDESGMPKERFSAEFPKEGPSILRIQQVVRGDSAAYFCASSPQVGYDEQYFGPGTRLTVT.